What follows are 22 T cell receptor beta chains derived from one specimen sequenced in a study of chemoradiotherapy in HPV16-positive cancers. Data came from immunoSEQ multiplex PCR; TCRdb stores just in-frame clones and leaves some out. Of over 10,000 clones in the sample, around 77% were seen once. Collection of the sample occurred from a patient who underwent chemoradiotherapy. The receptors were sampled from a human donor with HPV-associated anogenital cancer.

This clone was detected only a few times. The rearrangement joins TRBV6-5 to TRBJ1-2; D unresolved. Per germline, CDR1 MNHEY and CDR2 SVGAGI. V was trimmed by 10 bases and J by 4 bases, leaving 22 bases between them. The CDR3 totals 15 residues. The CDR3 nucleotides read TGTGCCACCTCTCGAGCAGATGGGCATACCTATGGCTACACCTTC. Residues: CATSRADGHTYGYTF.

Comment on this clone: Other nucleotide sequences from this sample produce the same CDR3. V and J are TRBV2 and TRBJ1-1; D remains unclear. The CDR3 is made up of 13 amino acids. V was trimmed by 3 bases and J by 1 base, leaving 6 bases between them. CDR1 and CDR2 (germline): SNHLY, FYNNEI. The CDR3 sequence is CASSELPNTEAFF. CDR3 coding DNA: TGTGCCAGCAGTGAGTTACCGAACACTGAAGCTTTCTTT.

The J gene is TRBJ1-2, the V gene TRBV4-3, with D perhaps matching TRBD1 (6 bases). The V gene lost 5 bases and the J gene lost 5 bases, with 18 bases spanning the gap. This CDR3 spans 15 amino acids. The germline V gene encodes CDR1 LGHNA and CDR2 YSLEER. The CDR3 nucleotides read TGCGCCAGCAGCTCCCGGGACACGGCGAGGTATGGCTACACCTTC. It specifies CASSSRDTARYGYTF.

J is TRBJ1-1 and V is TRBV7-2, with D unclear. The V and J ends lost 2 bases and 8 bases respectively, with 6 bases between them. This CDR3 spans 11 amino acids. Germline V gene sequence: CDR1 SGHTA, CDR2 FQGNSA. The CDR3 DNA is TGTGCCAGCAGCTTAAGGCAGGAAGCTTTCTTT. Translated, it gives CASSLRQEAFF.

This chain joins TRBV19 and TRBJ2-5; 9 nucleotides align to TRBD2. The CDR3 totals 13 residues. CDR1 LNHDA and CDR2 SQIVND come from the germline V gene (reference sequence). V dropped 8 bases and J dropped 5; count of bases not matched to a gene: 6. CDR3 in DNA: TGTGCCAGTGGGGCGGGGGGGAGCGAGACCCAGTACTTC. This codes for CASGAGGSETQYF. Supplemented by reference TRBV19 and TRBJ2-5, the full variable domain reads DGGITQSPKYLFRKEGQNVTLSCEQNLNHDAMYWYRQDPGQGLRLIYYSQIVNDFQKGDIAEGYSVSREKKESFPLTVTSAQKNPTAFYLCASGAGGSETQYFGPGTRLLVL.

This chain uses TRBV7-2 with TRBJ2-1; TRBD2 might be the D (5 bases). CDR3 length equals 15 residues. Looked up from germline, CDR1 is SGHTA and CDR2 is FQGNSA. V was shortened by 2 bases and J by 8 bases, with 16 bases between the two germline ends. CDR3 sequence reads: CASSLRQGLLDEQFF. For the CDR3, the DNA is TGTGCCAGCAGCTTACGGCAAGGACTCCTCGATGAGCAGTTCTTC.

The chain uses TRBV7-8 and TRBJ1-1; unclear D gene. Germline values: CDR1 SGHVS, CDR2 FQNEAQ. The V and J ends lost 3 bases and 11 bases respectively, with 16 bases between them. CDR3 size: 13 residues. For the CDR3, the DNA is TGTGCCAGCAGCTTGAGTTTTGGCCTAGGGGCTTTCTTT. Translating it yields CASSLSFGLGAFF.

This sequence joins TRBV28 and TRBJ1-2; 10 bases are shared with TRBD1. Losses at the gene ends were 6 bases for V and 8 bases for J; bases not matched to a gene: 12. Germline V gene lookup returns CDR1 MDHEN and CDR2 SYDVKM. The CDR3 has 15 amino acids. CDR3 sequence reads: CASSQTGGPEAGYTF. The DNA for the CDR3 is TGTGCCAGCAGCCAGACAGGGGGCCCCGAGGCGGGCTACACCTTC.

This sequence joins TRBV18 and TRBJ2-5; D gene ambiguous. The J call is doubtful: the DNA matches TRBJ2-7 better. The CDR3 has 15 residues. CDR1 and CDR2 from the germline V gene are KGHSH and LQKENI. DNA of the CDR3: TGTGCCAGCTCACCACCGTCCGGTCCCCTCACCGAGCAGTACTTC. Amino acids: CASSPPSGPLTEQYF.

The rearrangement uses TRBV4-1 and TRBJ2-7; D remains unclear. Germline lookup yields CDR1 MGHRA and CDR2 YSYEKL. The CDR3 has 14 residues. Trimming cost V 0 bases and J 2 bases, with 8 bases left between them. CDR3 sequence: CASSQDPGTYEQYF. The CDR3 DNA sequence: TGCGCCAGCAGCCAAGATCCCGGAACCTACGAGCAGTACTTC.

This clone was picked up a small number of times. The chain joins TRBV5-1 to TRBJ2-7; 7 bases map to TRBD1. The CDR3 sequence is 12 residues long. Unmatched junction bases numbered 1, after V lost 0 bases and J lost 7 bases. Germline V gene lookup returns CDR1 SGHRS and CDR2 YFSETQ. CDR3 residues: CASSLGQGEQYF. CDR3 bases: TGCGCCAGCAGCTTGGGACAGGGTGAGCAGTACTTC.

The rearrangement links TRBV7-2 to TRBJ2-2; TRBD2 aligns across 8 bases. The CDR3 runs 15 residues. CDR1 is SGHTA, CDR2 FQGNSA, per germline. Trimming at V came to 3 bases and at J to 6 bases, leaving 6 bases not matched to a gene. The CDR3 spells CASSFYGGASGELFF. CDR3 DNA: TGTGCCAGCAGCTTTTACGGGGGGGCTTCCGGGGAGCTGTTTTTT.

This chain connects TRBV20-1 to TRBJ1-2; no firm D call. V shed 6 bases and J shed 2 bases, with 7 bases lying between them. This CDR3 is built from 11 residues. Looked up from germline, CDR1 is DFQATT and CDR2 is SNEGSKA (reference sequence). CDR3 in DNA: TGCAGTGCGATCATGAACTATGGCTACACCTTC. It yields the protein CSAIMNYGYTF.

The V call is TRBV28, the J call TRBJ1-2, with unresolved D. CDR1 is MDHEN, CDR2 SYDVKM, per germline. V gave up 5 bases and J gave up 7 bases, with 11 bases separating them. The CDR3 sequence is 12 residues long. The CDR3 reads CASSPSIGGYTF. The CDR3 nucleotides are TGTGCCAGCAGTCCGTCCATTGGTGGCTACACCTTC.

The chain employs TRBV19 and TRBJ1-2; D not certain. The CDR3 is 14 residues long. Looked up from germline, CDR1 is LNHDA and CDR2 is SQIVND (reference sequence). The germline V and J ends were trimmed by 6 bases and 7 bases, with 18 bases remaining between them. The CDR3 protein is CASRESGIFVGYTF. The CDR3, as DNA: TGTGCCAGTAGAGAGTCAGGAATCTTTGTTGGCTACACCTTC. Complete variable domain (other parts from reference TRBV19 and TRBJ1-2): DGGITQSPKYLFRKEGQNVTLSCEQNLNHDAMYWYRQDPGQGLRLIYYSQIVNDFQKGDIAEGYSVSREKKESFPLTVTSAQKNPTAFYLCASRESGIFVGYTFGSGTRLTVV.

The chain combines TRBV5-6 with TRBJ2-3; D might be TRBD2 (6 bases). V was pared by 3 bases and J by 3 bases, with 17 bases between. The CDR3 runs 16 residues. CDR1 and CDR2 from the germline V gene are SGHDT and YYEEEE. The CDR3 nucleotides are TGTGCCAGCAGCTCCCTCCGCGGCGCGGGGACAGATACGCAGTATTTT. Amino acid sequence: CASSSLRGAGTDTQYF. Combining the CDR3 with reference TRBV5-6 and TRBJ2-3 gives the whole variable domain DAGVTQSPTHLIKTRGQQVTLRCSPKSGHDTVSWYQQALGQGPQFIFQYYEEEERQRGNFPDRFSGHQFPNYSSELNVNALLLGDSALYLCASSSLRGAGTDTQYFGPGTRLTVL.

The chain joins TRBV7-2 to TRBJ2-7; maybe TRBD2 (6 bases). This CDR3 region has 14 residues. The V end lost 3 bases, the J end lost 6 bases, and 15 bases lay between the germline ends. Germline values: CDR1 SGHTA, CDR2 FQGNSA. This CDR3 reads CASSFIREWGEQYF. Here the CDR3 DNA reads TGTGCCAGCAGCTTTATCCGGGAGTGGGGCGAGCAGTACTTC.

The chain joins TRBV11-2 to TRBJ1-1; tentatively, D is TRBD1 (6 bases). Between the trimmed V and J ends, which lost 3 bases and 1 base, there was a span of 15 bases. The CDR3 is 16 residues long. Germline lookup yields CDR1 SGHAT and CDR2 FQNNGV. The CDR3 bases are TGTGCCAGCAGCTTGTGGTTAGGACAGAAGAACACTGAAGCTTTCTTT. As protein: CASSLWLGQKNTEAFF.

This clone has just one count. The chain combines TRBV4-2 with TRBJ1-4; TRBD1 matches at 7 bases. The V segment lost 5 bases and the J segment 8 bases; nucleotides outside the gene matches: 11. CDR3 length: 15 residues. Germline V gives CDR1 LGHNA, CDR2 YNFKEQ. Here the CDR3 reads CASSSPNRGHEKLFF. The CDR3 DNA reads as TGTGCCAGCAGCTCCCCCAATAGGGGGCACGAAAAACTGTTTTTT.

The chain couples TRBV7-9 to TRBJ1-2; D unclear. CDR1 is SEHNR and CDR2 is FQNEAQ in the germline V gene (reference sequence). Between the trimmed V and J ends, which lost 1 base and 1 base, there was a span of 7 bases. The CDR3 totals 14 residues. This CDR3 reads CASSLDQDNYGYTF. The CDR3 DNA sequence: TGTGCCAGCAGCTTAGATCAAGATAACTATGGCTACACCTTC.

The chain combines TRBV7-9 with TRBJ1-5; D gene uncertain. This CDR3 is built from 13 residues. Germline V gene sequence: CDR1 SEHNR, CDR2 FQNEAQ (reference sequence). V lost 10 bases and J 4 bases, leaving 14 bases between the germline ends. The chain's CDR3 is CATSTGANQPQHF. In DNA, the CDR3 is TGTGCCACCTCGACGGGAGCAAATCAGCCCCAGCATTTT.

V is TRBV5-8 and J is TRBJ1-2; tentatively, D is TRBD1 (6 bases). The V gene's germline CDR1 is SGHTS and CDR2 YDEGEE. The CDR3 is 14 residues long. V lost 2 bases to trimming and J lost 8 bases, with 16 bases between them. The CDR3 region is CASSFGTQLRGYTF. As DNA, the CDR3 is TGTGCCAGCAGCTTCGGGACACAACTTAGAGGCTACACCTTC.